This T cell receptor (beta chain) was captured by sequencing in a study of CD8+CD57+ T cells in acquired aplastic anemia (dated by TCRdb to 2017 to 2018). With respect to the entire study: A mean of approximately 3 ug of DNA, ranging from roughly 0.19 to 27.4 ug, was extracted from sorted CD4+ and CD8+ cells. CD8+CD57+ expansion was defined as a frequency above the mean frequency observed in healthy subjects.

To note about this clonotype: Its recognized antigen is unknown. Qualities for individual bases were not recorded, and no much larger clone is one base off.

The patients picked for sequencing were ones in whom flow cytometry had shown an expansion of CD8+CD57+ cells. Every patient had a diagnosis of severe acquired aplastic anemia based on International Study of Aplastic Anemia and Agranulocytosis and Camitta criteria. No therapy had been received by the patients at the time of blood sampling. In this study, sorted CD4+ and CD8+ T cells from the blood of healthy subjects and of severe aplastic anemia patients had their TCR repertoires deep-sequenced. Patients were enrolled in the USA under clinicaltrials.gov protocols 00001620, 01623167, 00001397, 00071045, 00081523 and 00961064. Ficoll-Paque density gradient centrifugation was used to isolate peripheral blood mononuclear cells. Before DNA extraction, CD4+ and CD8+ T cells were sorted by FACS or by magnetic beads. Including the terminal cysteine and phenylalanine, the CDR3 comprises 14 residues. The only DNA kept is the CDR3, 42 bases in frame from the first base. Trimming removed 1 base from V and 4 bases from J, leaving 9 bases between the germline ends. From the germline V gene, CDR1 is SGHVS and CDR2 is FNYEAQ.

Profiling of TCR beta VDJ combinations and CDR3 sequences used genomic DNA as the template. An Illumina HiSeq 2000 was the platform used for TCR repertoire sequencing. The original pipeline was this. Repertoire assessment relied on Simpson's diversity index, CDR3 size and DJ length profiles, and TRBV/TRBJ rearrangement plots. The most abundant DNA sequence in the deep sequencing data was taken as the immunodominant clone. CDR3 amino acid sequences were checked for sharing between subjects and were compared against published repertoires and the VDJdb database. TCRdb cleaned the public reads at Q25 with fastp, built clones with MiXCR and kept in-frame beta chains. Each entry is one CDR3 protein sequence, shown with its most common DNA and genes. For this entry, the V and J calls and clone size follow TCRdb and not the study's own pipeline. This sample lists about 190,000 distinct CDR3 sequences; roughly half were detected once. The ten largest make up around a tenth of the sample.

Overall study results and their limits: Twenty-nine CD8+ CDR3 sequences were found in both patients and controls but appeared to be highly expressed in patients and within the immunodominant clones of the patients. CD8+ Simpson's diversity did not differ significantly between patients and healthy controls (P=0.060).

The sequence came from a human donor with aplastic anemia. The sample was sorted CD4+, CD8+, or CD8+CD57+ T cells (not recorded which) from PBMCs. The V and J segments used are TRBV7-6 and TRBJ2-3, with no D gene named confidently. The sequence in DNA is TGTGCCAGCAGCTTAGTTGGTGGGGCAGATACGCAGTATTTT. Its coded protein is CASSLVGGADTQYF.